This T cell receptor beta chain comes out of a study of CD8+CD57+ T cells in acquired aplastic anemia. Study context: DNA per sorted CD4+ or CD8+ sample ranged about 0.19 to 30 ug, averaging around 3.2 ug. Study-level results: It was found that approximately 29 CD8+ CDR3 sequences were shared between patients and controls.

Profiles of TCR beta VDJ and CDR3 were generated from a genomic DNA template. TCRdb re-derived calls from the reads in MiXCR, one entry per CDR3 protein. The sample records approximately 270,000 distinct CDR3 sequences, 45% to 65% being singletons. A remark on this clonotype: Its antigen is as yet unknown. The germline gene is not matched at one end of the junction; a read error may be the cause.

Germline CDR1 and CDR2: DFQATT and SNEGSKA (reference sequence). The CDR3 has 15 amino acids. The rearrangement joins TRBV20-1 to TRBJ1-3; D is uncertain. The sequence derives from a human donor with severe aplastic anemia or a healthy control (not recorded which). The sample consisted of sorted CD4+, CD8+, or CD8+CD57+ T cells (not recorded which) from PBMCs. The CDR3 sequence: CSAGVAARSGNTIYF. The DNA of the CDR3 is TGCAGTGCTGGGGTCGCAGCCCGCTCTGGAAACACCATATATTTC.